The clone carrying this TCR beta chain appeared once. The data were taken from a study of blood T cell repertoires in COVID-19. Study-level background: PBMCs, B-cell-depleted T cells, or T cells provided the cDNA or gDNA that made up the material.

Recruitment covered 20 to 25 US areas and drew participants whose ages spanned roughly 18 to 100 years. Donors were grouped by their self-reported clinical history. Unmatched junction bases numbered 5, after V lost 0 bases and J lost 6 bases. The CDR3 extends over 14 amino acids. Germline V CDR1 and CDR2: SGDLS, YYNGEE. The data were produced by immunoSEQ multiplex PCR, yet TCRdb's version contains in-frame clones alone and is incomplete. The data show roughly 240,000 clones, 70% to 90% seen once. Sequenced material: PBMCs or T cells enriched from blood (not recorded which). This sequence joins TRBV9 and TRBJ2-7; 8 nucleotides agree with TRBD1. The clonotype comes from a man aged 50-59 years who had been exposed to COVID-19. DNA for the CDR3: TGTGCCAGCAGCGTAGGGGCAGGGGGCGGCGAGCAGTACTTC. Protein product: CASSVGAGGGEQYF.